This TCR beta chain came from a study of blood T cell repertoires in COVID-19. Study context: In each case, the material was cDNA or gDNA derived from T cells, B-cell-depleted T cells, or PBMCs.

Generated by immunoSEQ multiplex PCR, the TCRdb table keeps only in-frame clones and is missing some. The sample records about 270,000 clones, around 89% being singletons. This CDR3 is 14 amino acids long. Germline V CDR1 and CDR2: KGHSH, LQKENI. Deletions cut 6 bases from V and 6 bases from J, with 18 bases between. The source is a woman between 35 and 50 years old with acute COVID-19. The source material was PBMCs or T cells enriched from blood (not recorded which). The J gene is TRBJ2-7, the V gene TRBV18, with D uncertain. CDR3: CASSPDLTWAEQYV. CDR3 DNA sequence: TGTGCCAGCTCGCCTGATTTAACCTGGGCCGAGCAGTACGTC.